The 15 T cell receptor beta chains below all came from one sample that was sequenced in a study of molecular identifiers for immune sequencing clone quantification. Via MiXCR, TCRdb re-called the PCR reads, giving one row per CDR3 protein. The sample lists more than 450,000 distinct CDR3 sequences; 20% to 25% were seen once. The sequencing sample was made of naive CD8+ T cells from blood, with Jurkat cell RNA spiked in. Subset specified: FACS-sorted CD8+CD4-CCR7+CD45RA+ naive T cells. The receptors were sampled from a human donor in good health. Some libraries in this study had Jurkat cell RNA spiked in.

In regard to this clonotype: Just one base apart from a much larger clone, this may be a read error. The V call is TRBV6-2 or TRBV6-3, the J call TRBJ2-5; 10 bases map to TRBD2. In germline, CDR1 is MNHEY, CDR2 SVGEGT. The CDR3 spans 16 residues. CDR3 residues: CAGSFSTSGDQETQYF. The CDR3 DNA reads TGTGCCGGCAGTTTCTCTACTAGCGGGGACCAAGAGACCCAGTACTTC.

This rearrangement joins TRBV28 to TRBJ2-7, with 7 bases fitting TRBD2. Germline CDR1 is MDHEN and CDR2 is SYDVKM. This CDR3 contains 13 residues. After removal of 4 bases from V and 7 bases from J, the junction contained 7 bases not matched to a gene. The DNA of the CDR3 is TGTGCCAGCAGTTCCCGCACTAGCGATGAGCAGTACTTC. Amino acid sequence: CASSSRTSDEQYF.

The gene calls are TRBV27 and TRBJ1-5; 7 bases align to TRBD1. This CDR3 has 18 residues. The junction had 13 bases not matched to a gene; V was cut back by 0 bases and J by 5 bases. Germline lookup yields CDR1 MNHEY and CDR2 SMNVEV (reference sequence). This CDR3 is CASSLSTPRGTADQPQHF. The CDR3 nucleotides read TGTGCCAGCAGTTTATCGACTCCCCGGGGGACAGCAGATCAGCCCCAGCATTTT.

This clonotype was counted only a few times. The CDR3 protein is CSAPHGLRETQYF. DNA of the CDR3: TGCAGTGCCCCCCACGGGTTGAGGGAGACCCAGTACTTC. This chain uses TRBV20-1 with TRBJ2-5; D not resolved. V was pared by 6 bases and J by 5 bases, with 16 bases between. Germline lookup yields CDR1 DFQATT and CDR2 SNEGSKA (reference sequence). The CDR3 runs to 13 residues.

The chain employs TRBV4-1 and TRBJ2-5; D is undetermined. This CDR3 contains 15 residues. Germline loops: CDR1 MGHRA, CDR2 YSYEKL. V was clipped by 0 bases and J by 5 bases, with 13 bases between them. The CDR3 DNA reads TGCGCCAGCAGCCAAGATCTTGTTAGCCTGGAGACCCAGTACTTC. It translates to CASSQDLVSLETQYF.

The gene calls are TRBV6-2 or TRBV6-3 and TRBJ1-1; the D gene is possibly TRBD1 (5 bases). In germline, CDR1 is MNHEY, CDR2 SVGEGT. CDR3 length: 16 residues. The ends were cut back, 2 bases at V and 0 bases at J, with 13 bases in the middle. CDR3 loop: CASSYLPGPVNTEAFF. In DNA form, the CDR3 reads TGTGCCAGCAGTTACCTTCCGGGGCCGGTGAACACTGAAGCTTTCTTT.

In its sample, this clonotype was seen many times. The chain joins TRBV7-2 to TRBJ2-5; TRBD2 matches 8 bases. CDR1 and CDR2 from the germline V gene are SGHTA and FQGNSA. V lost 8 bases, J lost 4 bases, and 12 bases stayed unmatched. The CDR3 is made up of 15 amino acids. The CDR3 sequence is CASLRAGAAGETQYF. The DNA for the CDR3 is TGTGCCAGCCTTCGAGCGGGGGCTGCCGGAGAGACCCAGTACTTC.

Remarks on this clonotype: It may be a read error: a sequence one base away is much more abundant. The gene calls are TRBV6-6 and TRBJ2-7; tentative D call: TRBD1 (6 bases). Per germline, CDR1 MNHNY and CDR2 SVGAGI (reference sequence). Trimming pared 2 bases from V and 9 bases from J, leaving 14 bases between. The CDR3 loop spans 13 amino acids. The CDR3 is CASSYTQGNGQYF. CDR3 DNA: TGTGCCAGCAGTTACACACAGGGAAACGGGCAGTACTTC.

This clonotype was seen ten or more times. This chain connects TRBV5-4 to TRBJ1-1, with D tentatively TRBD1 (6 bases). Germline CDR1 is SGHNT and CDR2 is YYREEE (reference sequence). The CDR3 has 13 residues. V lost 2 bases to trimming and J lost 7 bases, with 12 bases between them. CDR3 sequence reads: CASSLDRNLEAFF. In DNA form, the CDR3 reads TGTGCCAGCAGCTTAGACAGGAACCTTGAAGCTTTCTTT.

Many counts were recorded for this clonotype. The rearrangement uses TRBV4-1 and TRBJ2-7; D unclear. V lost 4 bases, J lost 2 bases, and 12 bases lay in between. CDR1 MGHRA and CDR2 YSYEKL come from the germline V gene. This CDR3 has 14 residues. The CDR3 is CASSPTDGAYEQYF. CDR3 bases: TGCGCCAGCAGCCCGACGGACGGAGCCTACGAGCAGTACTTC.

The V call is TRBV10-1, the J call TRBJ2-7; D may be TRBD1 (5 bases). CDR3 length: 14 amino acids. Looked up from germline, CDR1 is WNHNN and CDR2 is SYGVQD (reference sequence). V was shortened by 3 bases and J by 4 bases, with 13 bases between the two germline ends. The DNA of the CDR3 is TGCGCCAGCAGTGATTCCAGGGTTCGGTACGAGCAGTACTTC. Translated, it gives CASSDSRVRYEQYF.

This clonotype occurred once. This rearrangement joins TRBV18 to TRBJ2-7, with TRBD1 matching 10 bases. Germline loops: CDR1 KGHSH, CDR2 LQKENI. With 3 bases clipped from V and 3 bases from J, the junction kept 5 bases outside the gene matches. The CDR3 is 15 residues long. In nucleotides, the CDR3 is TGTGCCAGCTCACCGAGGACAGGGGGAAGCTACGAGCAGTACTTC. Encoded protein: CASSPRTGGSYEQYF.

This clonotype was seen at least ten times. CDR3 coding DNA: TGTGCCAGCAGCCCTATTTTAGCAATCCGGGACAGCAGCACAGATACGCAGTATTTT. The encoded protein is CASSPILAIRDSSTDTQYF. This sequence joins TRBV14 and TRBJ2-3; TRBD1 matches at 7 bases. The CDR3 is 19 amino acids. The V gene end was trimmed by 4 bases and the J gene end by 0 bases; junction bases not matched to a gene: 16. Germline V lookup: CDR1 SGHDN, CDR2 FVKESK.

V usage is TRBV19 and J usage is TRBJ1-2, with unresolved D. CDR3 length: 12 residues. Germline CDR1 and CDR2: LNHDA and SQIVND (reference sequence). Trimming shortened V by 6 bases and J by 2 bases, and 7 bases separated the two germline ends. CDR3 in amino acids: CASSPYNYGYTF. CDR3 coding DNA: TGTGCCAGTAGCCCCTACAACTATGGCTACACCTTC.

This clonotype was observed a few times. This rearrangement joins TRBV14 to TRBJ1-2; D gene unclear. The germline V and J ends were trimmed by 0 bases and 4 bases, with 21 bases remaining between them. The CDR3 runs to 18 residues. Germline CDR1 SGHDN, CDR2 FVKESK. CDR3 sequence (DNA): TGTGCCAGCAGCCAAGATCACGCAGACTTTGGGTACCTCTATGGCTACACCTTC. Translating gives CASSQDHADFGYLYGYTF.